These 6 T cell receptor beta chains originate from one sample sequenced in a study of OX40 agonist ivuxolimab in advanced cancers. Assay: immunoSEQ multiplex PCR; the TCRdb copy retains only in-frame clones and omits some. The table lists some 39,000 clones, 90% of them singletons. The sample was CD4+ or CD8+ T cells sorted from blood, taken in a trial of the OX40 agonist ivuxolimab. The origin of the receptors is an adult with an advanced solid tumor such as melanoma, head and neck, liver or kidney cancer.

The chain uses TRBV19 and TRBJ1-1, with 9 bases identical to TRBD1. Germline assignment: CDR1 LNHDA and CDR2 SQIVND (reference sequence). The V segment lost 7 bases and the J segment 7 bases; nucleotides outside the gene matches: 7. CDR3 length: 13 residues. The CDR3 region is CASNEQGAGEAFF. DNA for the CDR3: TGTGCCAGTAACGAACAGGGGGCCGGTGAAGCTTTCTTT.

CDR3: CASSFSSNAEAFF. CDR3 DNA: TGCGCCAGCAGCTTCTCCAGTAACGCTGAAGCTTTCTTT. V is TRBV5-1 and J is TRBJ1-1, with no clear D. Germline values: CDR1 SGHRS, CDR2 YFSETQ. The V gene lost 2 bases and the J gene lost 6 bases, with 11 bases spanning the gap. The CDR3 totals 13 residues.

This clone was seen more than once but under ten times. J is TRBJ2-1 and V is TRBV7-9, with a possible D match to TRBD1 (5 bases). The CDR3 loop spans 15 amino acids. Trimming removed 3 bases from V and 5 bases from J, with 14 bases in between. Germline CDR1 is SEHNR and CDR2 is FQNEAQ (reference sequence). CDR3: CASSFPLGRDNEQFF. CDR3 bases: TGTGCCAGCAGCTTCCCCCTGGGCAGGGACAATGAGCAGTTCTTC.

This chain uses TRBV30 with TRBJ2-7; tentatively, D is TRBD1 (5 bases). The CDR3 contains 13 residues. Germline V CDR1 and CDR2: GTSNPN, SVGIG (reference sequence). Trimming shortened V by 4 bases and J by 3 bases, and 13 bases separated the two germline ends. CDR3 in DNA: TGTGCCTGGACTAAGGGGTTAGGCTACGAGCAGTACTTC. Translated: CAWTKGLGYEQYF.

Only one count was recorded for this clone. The chain links TRBV28 to TRBJ2-3; possible D gene TRBD1, 6 bases. The V end was cut by 1 base, the J end by 3 bases, with 11 bases between. The germline CDR1 and CDR2 sequences are MDHEN and SYDVKM. CDR3 length equals 15 residues. CDR3 in amino acids: CASSLSWTDTDTQYF. The CDR3 DNA reads TGTGCCAGCAGTTTATCCTGGACAGATACAGATACGCAGTATTTT.

The rearrangement links TRBV7-6 to TRBJ2-7; 12 bases are shared with TRBD2. Germline CDR1 and CDR2: SGHVS and FNYEAQ. The trim removed 5 bases at V and 4 bases at J, leaving 6 bases unmatched. The CDR3 runs 15 residues. In nucleotides, the CDR3 is TGTGCCAGCAGCGGGCTAGCGGGAGGGCCGTACGAGCAGTACTTC. It translates to CASSGLAGGPYEQYF.